These 21 T cell receptor beta chains were all obtained from the same sample, sequenced in a study of cytomegalovirus exposure and HLA in healthy donors (dated 2017 in TCRdb). The library relied on the immunoSEQ multiplex PCR assay. TCRdb mirrors the immuneACCESS table, restricted to in-frame sequences. Some clones are absent from its copies; in checked studies, under half trace to an unresolved V gene, and the reason for the others is unknown. The sample includes roughly 180,000 clones, with 84% observed a single time. Roughly 7% of the sample rests with the top ten. The sequenced material came from PBMCs. The receptors here all came from a man aged 18 to 30 in good health and CMV-seropositive.

The CDR3 loop reads CASSPQRERSYEQYF. The DNA for the CDR3 is TGTGCCAGCAGCCCCCAGCGGGAGAGGTCCTACGAGCAGTACTTC. The chain uses TRBV7-2 and TRBJ2-7; TRBD2 matches at 8 bases. The CDR3 is made up of 15 amino acids. Germline lookup yields CDR1 SGHTA and CDR2 FQGNSA. V dropped 5 bases and J dropped 1; count of bases not matched to a gene: 7.

J is TRBJ2-1 and V is TRBV19; TRBD2 matches at 7 bases. With 3 bases clipped from V and 7 bases from J, the junction kept 9 bases outside the gene matches. The CDR3 consists of 15 residues. The germline gives CDR1 LNHDA, CDR2 SQIVND (reference sequence). The CDR3 loop is CASSMGGSNSNEQFF. CDR3 nucleotides: TGTGCCAGTAGTATGGGCGGGAGTAATTCGAATGAGCAGTTCTTC.

This chain uses TRBV27 with TRBJ2-5; TRBD2 matches at 7 bases. Germline assignment: CDR1 MNHEY and CDR2 SMNVEV (reference sequence). The length of the CDR3 is 16 residues. J gave up 7 bases and V 4 bases, and 15 bases lay outside the gene matches. The CDR3 DNA is TGTGCCAGCAGTTCTCAAGCGGGAAAGGTGCTGTGGACCCAGTACTTC. Its translation: CASSSQAGKVLWTQYF.

This clone has just one count. V usage is TRBV4-2 and J usage is TRBJ1-1; 8 positions match TRBD1. Germline V gene lookup returns CDR1 LGHNA and CDR2 YNFKEQ. The CDR3 covers 15 residues. V shed 0 bases and J 0 bases; nucleotides not matched to a gene: 0. Here the CDR3 reads CASSQETGVNTEAFF. CDR3 nucleotide sequence: TGTGCCAGCAGCCAAGAGACAGGGGTGAACACTGAAGCTTTCTTT.

The gene calls are TRBV4-2 and TRBJ2-4; 9 bases fit TRBD1. The V gene end was trimmed by 1 base and the J gene end by 7 bases; junction bases not matched to a gene: 8. CDR1 and CDR2 (germline): LGHNA, YNFKEQ. This CDR3 is 16 amino acids long. The CDR3 region has the DNA TGTGCCAGCAGCCAAGGCACGGGACAGGGTCGGAACATTCAGTACTTC. It is translated as CASSQGTGQGRNIQYF.

At least ten counts were recorded for this clone. This sequence joins TRBV9 and TRBJ1-4; D gene uncertain. V lost 0 bases and J lost 3, with 6 bases in between. CDR1 and CDR2 (germline): SGDLS, YYNGEE. The length of the CDR3 is 14 residues. CDR3: CASSVGSSNEKLFF. In DNA form, the CDR3 reads TGTGCCAGCAGCGTAGGGAGTTCTAATGAAAAACTGTTTTTT.

This sequence joins TRBV5-1 and TRBJ1-1, with 7 bases matching TRBD1. Looked up from germline, CDR1 is SGHRS and CDR2 is YFSETQ. The V gene end was trimmed by 1 base and the J gene end by 4 bases; junction bases not matched to a gene: 13. This CDR3 contains 17 residues. The DNA of the CDR3 is TGCGCCAGCAGCTTGTGGGGGGCAGGGGGTATGGGCACTGAAGCTTTCTTT. Protein product: CASSLWGAGGMGTEAFF. The full variable domain, its missing parts supplied by reference TRBV5-1 and TRBJ1-1, is KAGVTQTPRYLIKTRGQQVTLSCSPISGHRSVSWYQQTPGQGLQFLFEYFSETQRNKGNFPGRFSGRQFSNSRSEMNVSTLELGDSALYLCASSLWGAGGMGTEAFFGQGTRLTVV.

The V gene is TRBV7-9, the J gene TRBJ2-7, with TRBD1 matching over 7 bases. In germline, CDR1 is SEHNR, CDR2 FQNEAQ (reference sequence). This CDR3 is 14 amino acids long. V shed 5 bases, J shed 2 bases, and the junction held 6 bases outside the gene matches. CDR3 loop: CASSADRVPYEQYF. The CDR3 DNA is TGTGCCAGCAGCGCCGACAGGGTTCCCTACGAGCAGTACTTC.

This chain uses TRBV6-5 with TRBJ2-7; tentative D call: TRBD2 (5 bases). The CDR3 length is 14 residues. The ends were cut back, 6 bases at V and 4 bases at J, with 16 bases in the middle. Germline CDR1 MNHEY, CDR2 SVGAGI. CDR3 nucleotides: TGTGCCAGCAGGGCCGGGCTAGCTGGTTACGAGCAGTACTTC. This gives the protein CASRAGLAGYEQYF.

The DNA of the CDR3 is TGTGCCAGCAGGCCTCCTTGGTCGGGACTTGACCAAGAGACCCAGTACTTC. Protein sequence: CASRPPWSGLDQETQYF. This rearrangement joins TRBV7-9 to TRBJ2-5; possibly TRBD2 for D (6 bases). Per germline, CDR1 SEHNR and CDR2 FQNEAQ (reference sequence). This CDR3 comprises 17 residues. The V end was cut by 6 bases, the J end by 0 bases, with 20 bases between.

In its sample, this clone was seen a few times. V and J are TRBV7-9 and TRBJ2-7; 7 nucleotides agree with TRBD1. The J segment lost 5 bases and the V segment lost 6 bases, leaving 7 bases of the junction unmatched. CDR1 is SEHNR, CDR2 FQNEAQ, per germline (reference sequence). CDR3 length equals 13 residues. The CDR3 region is CASSSQGTHEQYF. The CDR3 region has the DNA TGTGCCAGCAGTTCACAGGGGACCCACGAGCAGTACTTC. The full variable domain, rest sourced from reference TRBV7-9 and TRBJ2-7, is DTGVSQNPRHKITKRGQNVTFRCDPISEHNRLYWYRQTLGQGPEFLTYFQNEAQLEKSRLLSDRFSAERPKGSFSTLEIQRTEQGDSAMYLCASSSQGTHEQYFGPGTRLTVT.

The CDR3 nucleotides read TGTGCCAGCGCGCCCTCGACAGGAGACTATGGCTACACCTTC. Translation: CASAPSTGDYGYTF. V and J are TRBV9 and TRBJ1-2, with D possibly matching TRBD1 (6 bases). The CDR3 contains 14 residues. The germline gives CDR1 SGDLS, CDR2 YYNGEE. Deletions cut 7 bases from V and 3 bases from J, with 16 bases between. The entire variable domain, with the rest obtained from reference TRBV9 and TRBJ1-2, is as follows: DSGVTQTPKHLITATGQRVTLRCSPRSGDLSVYWYQQSLDQGLQFLIQYYNGEERAKGNILERFSAQQFPDLHSELNLSSLELGDSALYFCASAPSTGDYGYTFGSGTRLTVV.

The chain has TRBV12-5 and TRBJ2-5; 9 bases map to TRBD2. The CDR3 is 13 residues long. CDR1 LGHNT and CDR2 FRNRAP come from the germline V gene. The V segment lost 7 bases and the J segment 8 bases; nucleotides outside the gene matches: 8. CDR3 nucleotides: TGTGCTAGTGCCCGCCAGCGGGAGGACACCCAGTACTTC. Amino acid sequence: CASARQREDTQYF.

In its sample, this clone was seen once. The chain employs TRBV7-3 and TRBJ2-7, with 8 bases fitting TRBD1. This CDR3 is 15 amino acids long. Germline CDR1 is SGHTA and CDR2 is FQGTGA. V trimming: 5 bases; J trimming: 2 bases; junction bases outside the gene matches: 8. The CDR3 is CASSVTGTGPYEQYF. Here the CDR3 DNA reads TGTGCCAGCAGCGTCACCGGGACAGGACCCTACGAGCAGTACTTC.

The chain carries TRBV20-1 and TRBJ2-5; D uncertain. This CDR3 has 11 residues. Germline assignment: CDR1 DFQATT and CDR2 SNEGSKA (reference sequence). V lost 0 bases, J lost 5 bases, and 4 bases lay in between. The CDR3: CSARDMETQYF. CDR3 in DNA: TGCAGTGCTAGAGATATGGAGACCCAGTACTTC.

This clone was seen more than once but under ten times. The V call is TRBV7-3, the J call TRBJ2-7; no firm D call. Germline-derived CDR1 and CDR2 are SGHTA and FQGTGA. The CDR3 is 12 amino acids. V was shortened by 3 bases and J by 2 bases, with 5 bases between the two germline ends. In DNA, the CDR3 is TGTGCCAGCAGCTTGAGAACCTACGAGCAGTACTTC. It specifies CASSLRTYEQYF.

The V and J genes are TRBV28 and TRBJ2-3, with 14 bases aligning to TRBD2. Germline trimming cut 4 bases from V and 4 bases from J; bases unmatched to any gene: 16. Germline CDR1 and CDR2: MDHEN and SYDVKM. There are 20 residues in the CDR3. The CDR3: CASSSEGTSGSSTRPDTQYF. The CDR3 nucleotides are TGTGCCAGCAGTTCCGAGGGGACTAGCGGGAGCTCTACTCGGCCAGATACGCAGTATTTT.

The chain uses TRBV6-1 and TRBJ2-1; 10 bases line up with TRBD2. The germline V gene has CDR1 MNHNS and CDR2 SASEGT. The CDR3 has 15 residues. V lost 2 bases, J lost 8 bases, and 6 bases stayed unmatched. CDR3 sequence: CASSENPAGGYEQFF. The CDR3 region has the DNA TGTGCCAGCAGTGAAAACCCAGCGGGAGGGTATGAGCAGTTCTTC.

This clone turned up a few times. The chain links TRBV7-2 to TRBJ2-7, with TRBD1 matching over 9 bases. This CDR3 is 15 amino acids long. After removal of 4 bases from V and 3 bases from J, the junction contained 7 bases not matched to a gene. CDR1 and CDR2 (germline): SGHTA, FQGNSA. CDR3 residues: CASSSHRDRDYEQYF. The CDR3 bases are TGTGCCAGCAGCTCCCACCGGGACAGGGACTACGAGCAGTACTTC.

The chain carries TRBV28 and TRBJ1-4; D may be TRBD1 (5 bases). The germline V gene has CDR1 MDHEN and CDR2 SYDVKM. Trimming removed 3 bases at V and 4 bases at J, with 12 bases between. This CDR3 region has 15 residues. For the CDR3, the DNA is TGTGCCAGCAGTTTGCCCCAGGGACTTAATGAAAAACTGTTTTTT. Its translation is CASSLPQGLNEKLFF. Based on the CDR3 plus reference TRBV28 and TRBJ1-4, the full variable domain is DVKVTQSSRYLVKRTGEKVFLECVQDMDHENMFWYRQDPGLGLRLIYFSYDVKMKEKGDIPEGYSVSREKKERFSLILESASTNQTSMYLCASSLPQGLNEKLFFGSGTQLSVL.

This rearrangement joins TRBV15 to TRBJ2-5; the match to TRBD1 covers 8 bases. Germline V CDR1 and CDR2: LNHNV, YYDKDF (reference sequence). The CDR3 totals 16 residues. V shed 0 bases and J 3 bases; nucleotides not matched to a gene: 6. The CDR3 DNA is TGTGCCACCAGCAGAGAGTTCGGACAGGGCAAAGAGACCCAGTACTTC. Translating gives CATSREFGQGKETQYF.